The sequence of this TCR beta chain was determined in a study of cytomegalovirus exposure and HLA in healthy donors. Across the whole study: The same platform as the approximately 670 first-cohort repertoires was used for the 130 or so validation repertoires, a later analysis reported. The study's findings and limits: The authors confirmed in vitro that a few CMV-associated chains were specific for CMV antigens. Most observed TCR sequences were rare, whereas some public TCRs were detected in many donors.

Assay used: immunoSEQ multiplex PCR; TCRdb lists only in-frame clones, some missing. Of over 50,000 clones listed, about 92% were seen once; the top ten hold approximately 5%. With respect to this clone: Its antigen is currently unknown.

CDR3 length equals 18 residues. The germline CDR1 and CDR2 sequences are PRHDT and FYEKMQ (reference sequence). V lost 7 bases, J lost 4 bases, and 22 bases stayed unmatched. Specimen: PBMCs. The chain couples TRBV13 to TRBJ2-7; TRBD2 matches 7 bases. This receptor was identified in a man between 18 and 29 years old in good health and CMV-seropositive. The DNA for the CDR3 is TGTGCCAGCACTGCCTCGATGGGGGAGGGCCTGGTGAGATACGAGCAGTACTTC. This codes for CASTASMGEGLVRYEQYF. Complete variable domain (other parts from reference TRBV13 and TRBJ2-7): AAGVIQSPRHLIKEKRETATLKCYPIPRHDTVYWYQQGPGQDPQFLISFYEKMQSDKGSIPDRFSAQQFSDYHSELNMSSLELGDSALYFCASTASMGEGLVRYEQYFGPGTRLTVT.